This TCR beta chain originates from a study of blood T cell repertoires in COVID-19 (dated by TCRdb to about 2020). A note on the overall study: Collaborator samples came from the United States, Italy and Spain and covered acute and convalescent phases of COVID-19. Sample metadata almost always included a de-identified subject ID, COVID-19 status, age in years and sex. The prospective study material was composed of cDNA or gDNA derived from T cells, B-cell-depleted T cells, or PBMCs. A freely available public database, intended as a resource for researchers studying the immune response to SARS-CoV-2, is where the repertoires were released. The samples were drawn from the first 160 participants of the ongoing ImmuneRACE study and from some 1,300 subjects provided by 6 global collaborators. HLA class I and class II types, where available, came from metadata supplied by the sample provider rather than from assay-based typing. Deeply sampled blood TCRbeta repertoires from subjects exposed to, actively infected with, or recovered from COVID-19 were included in the dataset.

General study outcomes and caveats: The quantity of clinical and demographic metadata differed by source and by participant and was supplied without curation.

Including the terminal cysteine and phenylalanine, the CDR3 comprises 15 residues. The kept DNA is CDR3 alone, 45 bases in frame from the first base. Trimming takes 2 bases from V and 8 bases from J, and the germline ends sit 17 bases apart. From a lookup of the germline V gene (reference sequence), CDR1 and CDR2 are SGHNT and YYREEE. On this clone: It has no known antigen specificity. Qualities for individual bases were not recorded, and no much larger clone is one base off.

Participants in the prospective study were aged roughly 18 to 89 years, lived in 20 to 25 United States geographic areas, and enrolled through a virtual design. Cohort assignment in the prospective study relied on participant-reported clinical history from a screening survey and a study questionnaire. Recovered participants in ImmuneRACE Cohort 3 were defined as having two consecutive negative NP/OP PCR tests, clearance from a healthcare professional, or resolution of symptoms. Each participant in the prospective study had whole blood, serum and a nasopharyngeal or oropharyngeal swab collected by mobile phlebotomists. Participants in the prospective study had the option to provide additional blood draws and questionnaires over an approximately 2-month period. Before DNA extraction, blood samples from the prospective study were shipped at room temperature or frozen. TCRbeta CDR3 regions were amplified from genomic DNA using the immunoSEQ Assay, a bias-controlled multiplex PCR. Processing in the source paper ran as follows. Within the assay, amplification of reference gene primers was used to estimate how many nucleated cells each sample contained. Sequence reads were collapsed and filtered to measure the absolute abundance of every unique TCRbeta CDR3 rearrangement. For each sample, productive Simpson clonality was calculated as the square root of Simpson's diversity index over productive rearrangements. The clones in this table, taken by TCRdb from immuneACCESS, are in-frame only. Not every clone is retained; where verified, under half of the shortfall comes from an unresolved V gene, and the cause of the rest is unknown. D and trimming were read from the DNA, whereas the V and J calls and clone size are those reported in that table. The sample table contains 220,000 or so clones; only one count was recorded for 84% of them. The ten largest clones add up to around 6.5% of the sample.

The sequenced sample consisted of PBMCs or T cells enriched from blood (not recorded which). The origin of this receptor is a woman in her thirties or forties who had recovered from COVID-19. The chain employs TRBV5-4 and TRBJ2-1; TRBD2 could be the D gene, as 6 bases match. This receptor has the CDR3 CASSLGLADGDEQFF. Read as DNA, the sequence is TGTGCCAGCAGCTTAGGGTTAGCGGACGGGGATGAGCAGTTCTTC.